This TCR beta chain came from a study of blood T cells in healthy people across ages. It was with a sample-barcoded 5' primer and a J-beta primer mix that a second PCR of roughly 7 to 12 cycles was run. In TCRdb, the 5' RACE reads were re-called with MiXCR into one record per CDR3 protein. Here the sample spans 850,000 to 1,000,000 distinct CDR3 sequences, approximately 50% being singletons. Study observations and caveats: Relative to aged donors, long-lived donors carried more naive CD4+ cells and displayed higher diversity. A roughly linear age-dependent decrease characterized TCR beta diversity per million T cells.

With regard to this clonotype: What it binds is unknown.

CDR1 LGHNA and CDR2 YSLEER come from the germline V gene. The J segment lost 5 bases and the V segment lost 2 bases, leaving 17 bases of the junction unmatched. CDR3 length: 20 residues. The chain uses TRBV4-3 and TRBJ2-1; 11 bases align to TRBD1. The specimen was blood. The sequence derives from a woman aged 55 to 70 in good health. This CDR3 is CASSQNLYRTGGNPNNEQFF. The CDR3 DNA follows: TGCGCCAGCAGCCAAAACCTATATAGGACAGGGGGCAACCCCAACAATGAGCAGTTCTTC.